Detailed here is one T cell receptor (beta chain). What it recognizes is unknown. V lost 1 base to trimming and J lost 0 bases, with 9 bases between them. Germline assignment: CDR1 SEHNR and CDR2 FQNEAQ (reference sequence). The CDR3 has 15 residues. The sample comes from a study of cytotoxic CD8 clonotypes in ibrutinib-treated CLL. Depths of 1 in 200,000 to 1 in 1 million T cells were the sequencing target. Measured with immunoSEQ multiplex PCR; TCRdb has only the in-frame clones, and not every one. The profile shows approximately 150,000 clones, more than 80% of them singletons. Overall study results and limits: Clonality correlated strongly with circulating CD8+ T cells and exceeded age-matched healthy donors at baseline. Clonality rose at ibrutinib response and fell back toward baseline at progression.

The authors obtained roughly 2 micrograms of genomic DNA from cryopreserved PBMCs for TCR beta libraries. The specimen was PBMCs, collected after 24 months of ibrutinib treatment. The chain recombines TRBV7-9 with TRBJ1-1; D unclear. This sequence originates from a human donor with chronic lymphocytic leukemia. CDR3 coding DNA: TGTGCCAGCAGCTTAGGGCGGCTGGTGAACACTGAAGCTTTCTTT. It specifies CASSLGRLVNTEAFF.